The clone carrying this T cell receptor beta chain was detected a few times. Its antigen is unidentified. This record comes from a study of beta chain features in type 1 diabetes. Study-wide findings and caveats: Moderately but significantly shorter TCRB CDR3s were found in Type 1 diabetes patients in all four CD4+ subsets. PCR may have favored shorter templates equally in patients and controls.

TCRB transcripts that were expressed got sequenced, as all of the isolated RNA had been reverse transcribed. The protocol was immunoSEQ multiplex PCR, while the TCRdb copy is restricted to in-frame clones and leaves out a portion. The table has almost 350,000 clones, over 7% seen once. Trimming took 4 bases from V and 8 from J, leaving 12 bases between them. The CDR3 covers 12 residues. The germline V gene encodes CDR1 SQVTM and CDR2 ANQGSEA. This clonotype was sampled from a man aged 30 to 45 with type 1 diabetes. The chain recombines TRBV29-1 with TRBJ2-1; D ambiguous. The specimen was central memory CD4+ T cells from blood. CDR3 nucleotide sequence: TGCAGCGTTGGGGCGGCTCGCCATGAGCAGTTCTTC. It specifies CSVGAARHEQFF.